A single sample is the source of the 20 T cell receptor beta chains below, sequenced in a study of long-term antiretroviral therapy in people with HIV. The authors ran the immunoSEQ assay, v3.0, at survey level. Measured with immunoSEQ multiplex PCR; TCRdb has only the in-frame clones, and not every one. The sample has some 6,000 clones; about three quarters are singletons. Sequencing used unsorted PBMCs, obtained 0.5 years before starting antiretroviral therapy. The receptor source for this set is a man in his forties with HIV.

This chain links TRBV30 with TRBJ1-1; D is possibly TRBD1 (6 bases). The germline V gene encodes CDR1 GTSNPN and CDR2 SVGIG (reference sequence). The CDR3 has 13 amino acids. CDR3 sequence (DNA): TGTGCAGCCAAGGGGACAAGGGGGTATGAAGCTTTCTTT. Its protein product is CAAKGTRGYEAFF.

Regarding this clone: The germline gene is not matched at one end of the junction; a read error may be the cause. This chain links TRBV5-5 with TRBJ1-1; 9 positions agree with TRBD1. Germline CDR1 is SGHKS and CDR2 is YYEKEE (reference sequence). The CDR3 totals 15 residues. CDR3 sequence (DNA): TGCGCCAGCAGTTTGGACAGGGGTATGAACACTGAAGCTTTCTTT. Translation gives CASSLDRGMNTEAFF.

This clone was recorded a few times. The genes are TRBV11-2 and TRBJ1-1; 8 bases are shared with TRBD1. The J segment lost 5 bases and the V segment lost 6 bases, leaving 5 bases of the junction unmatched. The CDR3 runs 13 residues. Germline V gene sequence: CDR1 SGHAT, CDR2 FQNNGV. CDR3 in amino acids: CASRYTGGTEAFF. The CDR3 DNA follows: TGTGCCAGCAGGTACACAGGGGGAACTGAAGCTTTCTTT. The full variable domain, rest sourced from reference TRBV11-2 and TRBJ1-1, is EAGVAQSPRYKIIEKRQSVAFWCNPISGHATLYWYQQILGQGPKLLIQFQNNGVVDDSQLPKDRFSAERLKGVDSTLKIQPAKLEDSAVYLCASRYTGGTEAFFGQGTRLTVV.

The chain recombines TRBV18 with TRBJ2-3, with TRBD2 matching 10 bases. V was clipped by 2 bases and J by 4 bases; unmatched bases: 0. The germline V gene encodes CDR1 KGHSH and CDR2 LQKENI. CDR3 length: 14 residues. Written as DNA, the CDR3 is TGTGCCAGCTCACCAGGGACTAGCGCAGATACGCAGTATTTT. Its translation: CASSPGTSADTQYF.

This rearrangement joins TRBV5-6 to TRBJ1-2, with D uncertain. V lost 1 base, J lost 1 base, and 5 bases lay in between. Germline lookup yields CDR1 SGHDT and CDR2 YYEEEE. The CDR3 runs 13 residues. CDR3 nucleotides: TGTGCCAGCAGCTTGAGGCATAACTATGGCTACACCTTC. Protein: CASSLRHNYGYTF.

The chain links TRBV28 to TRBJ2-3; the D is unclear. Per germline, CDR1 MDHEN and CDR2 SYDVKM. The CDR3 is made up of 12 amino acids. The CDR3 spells CALVRNTDTQYF. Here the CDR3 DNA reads TGTGCACTGGTGCGAAACACAGATACGCAGTATTTT.

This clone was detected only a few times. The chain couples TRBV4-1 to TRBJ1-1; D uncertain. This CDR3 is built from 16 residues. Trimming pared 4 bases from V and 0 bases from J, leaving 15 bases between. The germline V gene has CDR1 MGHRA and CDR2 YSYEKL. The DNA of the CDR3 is TGCGCCAGCAGCCCGCGGTCTAAGGGCATGAACACTGAAGCTTTCTTT. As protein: CASSPRSKGMNTEAFF.

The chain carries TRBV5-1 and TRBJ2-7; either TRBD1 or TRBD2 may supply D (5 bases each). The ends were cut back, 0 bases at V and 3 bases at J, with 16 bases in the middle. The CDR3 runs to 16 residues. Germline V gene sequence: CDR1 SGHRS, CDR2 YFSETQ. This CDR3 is CASSLETPGQYYEQYF. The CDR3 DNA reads TGCGCCAGCAGCTTGGAAACCCCGGGGCAATACTACGAGCAGTACTTC.

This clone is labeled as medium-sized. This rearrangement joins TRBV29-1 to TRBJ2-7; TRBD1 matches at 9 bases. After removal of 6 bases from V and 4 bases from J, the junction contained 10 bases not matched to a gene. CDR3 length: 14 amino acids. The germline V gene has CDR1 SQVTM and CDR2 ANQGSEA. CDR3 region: CSVFYPGQGYEQYF. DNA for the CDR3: TGCAGCGTCTTCTACCCGGGACAGGGTTACGAGCAGTACTTC.

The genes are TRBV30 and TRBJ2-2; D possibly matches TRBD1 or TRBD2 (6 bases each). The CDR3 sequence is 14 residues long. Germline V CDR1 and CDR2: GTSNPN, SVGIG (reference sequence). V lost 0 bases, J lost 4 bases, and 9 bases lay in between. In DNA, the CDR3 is TGTGCCTGGAGTGTAGGGGGAGGCACCGGGGAGCTGTTTTTT. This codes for CAWSVGGGTGELFF.

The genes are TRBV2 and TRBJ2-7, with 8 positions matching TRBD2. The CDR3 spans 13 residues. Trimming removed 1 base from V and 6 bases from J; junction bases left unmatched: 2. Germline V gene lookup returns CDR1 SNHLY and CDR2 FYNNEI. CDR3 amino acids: CASSEGTSGEQYF. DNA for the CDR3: TGTGCCAGCAGTGAAGGAACTAGCGGCGAGCAGTACTTC. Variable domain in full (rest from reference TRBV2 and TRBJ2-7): EPEVTQTPSHQVTQMGQEVILRCVPISNHLYFYWYRQILGQKVEFLVSFYNNEISEKSEIFDDQFSVERPDGSNFTLKIRSTKLEDSAMYFCASSEGTSGEQYFGPGTRLTVT.

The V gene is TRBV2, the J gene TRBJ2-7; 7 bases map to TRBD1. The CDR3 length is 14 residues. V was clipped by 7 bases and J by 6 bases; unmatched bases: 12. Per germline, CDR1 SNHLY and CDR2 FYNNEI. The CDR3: CASTGNRGVSEQYF. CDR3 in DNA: TGTGCCAGCACCGGAAACAGGGGAGTCAGCGAGCAGTACTTC.

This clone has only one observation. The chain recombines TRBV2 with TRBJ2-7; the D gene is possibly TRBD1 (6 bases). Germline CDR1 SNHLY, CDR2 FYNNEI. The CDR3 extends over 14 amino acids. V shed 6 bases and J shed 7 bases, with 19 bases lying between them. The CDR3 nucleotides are TGTGCCAGCAGCCTTCAGGGATGGCAGGGGGAGCAGTACTTC. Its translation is CASSLQGWQGEQYF.

For the CDR3, the DNA is TGTGCCAGCAGTGGTGACTATAACACCGGGGAGCTGTTTTTT. Its protein is CASSGDYNTGELFF. The V gene is TRBV25-1, the J gene TRBJ2-2, with a possible D match to TRBD2 (5 bases). This CDR3 comprises 14 residues. Between the trimmed V and J ends, which lost 4 bases and 2 bases, there was a span of 8 bases. Germline V gene data show CDR1 as MGHDK and CDR2 as SYGVNS.

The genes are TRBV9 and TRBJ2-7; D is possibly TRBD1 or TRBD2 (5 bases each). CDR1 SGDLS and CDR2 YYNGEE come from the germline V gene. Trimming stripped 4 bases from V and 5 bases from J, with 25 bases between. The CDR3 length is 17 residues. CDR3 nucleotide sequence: TGTGCCAGCAGCCCATTTGGCCTTCCGGGACGAACGGACGAGCAGTACTTC. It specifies CASSPFGLPGRTDEQYF.

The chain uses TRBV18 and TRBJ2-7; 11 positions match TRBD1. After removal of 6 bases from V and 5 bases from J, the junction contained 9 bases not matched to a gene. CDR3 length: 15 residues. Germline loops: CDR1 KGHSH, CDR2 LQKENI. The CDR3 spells CASSRGQGANHEQYF. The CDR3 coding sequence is TGTGCCAGCTCCCGTGGACAGGGGGCAAACCACGAGCAGTACTTC.

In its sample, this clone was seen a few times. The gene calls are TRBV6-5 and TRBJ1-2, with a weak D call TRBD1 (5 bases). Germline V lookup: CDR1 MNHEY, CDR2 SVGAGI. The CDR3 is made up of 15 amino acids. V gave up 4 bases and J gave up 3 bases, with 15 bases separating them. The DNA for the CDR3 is TGTGCCAGCAGTTTGGGAACAGGCCGGCACTATGGCTACACCTTC. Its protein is CASSLGTGRHYGYTF.

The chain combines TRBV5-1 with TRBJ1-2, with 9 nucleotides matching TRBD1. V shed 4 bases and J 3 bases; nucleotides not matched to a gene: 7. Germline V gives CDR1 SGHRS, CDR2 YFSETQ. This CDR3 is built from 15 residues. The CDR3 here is CASSKDGTGYYGYTF. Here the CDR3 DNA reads TGCGCCAGCAGCAAGGACGGGACAGGGTACTATGGCTACACCTTC.

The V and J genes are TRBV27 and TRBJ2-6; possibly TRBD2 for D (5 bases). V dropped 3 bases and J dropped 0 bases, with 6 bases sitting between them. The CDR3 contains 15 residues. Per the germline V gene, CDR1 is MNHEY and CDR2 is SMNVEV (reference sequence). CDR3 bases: TGTGCCAGCAGTTTTGGGAGCTCTGGGGCCAACGTCCTGACTTTC. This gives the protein CASSFGSSGANVLTF.

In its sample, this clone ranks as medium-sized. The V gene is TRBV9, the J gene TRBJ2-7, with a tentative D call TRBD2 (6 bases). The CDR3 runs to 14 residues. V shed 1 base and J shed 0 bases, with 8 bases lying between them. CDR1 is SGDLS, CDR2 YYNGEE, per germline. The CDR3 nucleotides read TGTGCCAGCAGCGTAAACGGGGGCTCCTACGAGCAGTACTTC. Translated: CASSVNGGSYEQYF.